This TCR beta chain was retrieved from a study of cytomegalovirus exposure and HLA in healthy donors. Regarding the study as a whole: The study designated about 160 TCR beta chains cytomegalovirus-associated.

A word on this clone: The antigen is undetermined.

This CDR3 region has 17 residues. V dropped 3 bases and J dropped 2 bases, with 19 bases sitting between them. Per the germline V gene, CDR1 is LNHDA and CDR2 is SQIVND (reference sequence). Primers: 60 Vbeta forward and 13 Jbeta reverse. TCRdb's copy holds only in-frame clones and misses some; the assay was immunoSEQ multiplex PCR. The sample lists under 200,000 clones; approximately 80% were seen once. This chain uses TRBV19 with TRBJ1-2; D not resolved. This clonotype was obtained from a man aged 50-60 years in good health and CMV-seropositive. The specimen sequenced was PBMCs. Here the CDR3 reads CASSMARGAVENYGYTF. In nucleotides, the CDR3 is TGTGCCAGTAGTATGGCCCGCGGAGCGGTCGAGAACTATGGCTACACCTTC.